One and the same sample provided the 27 T cell receptor beta chains below, sequenced in a study of response to subunit inactivated influenza vaccine. TCRdb analysed the RT-PCR reads with MiXCR anew, one entry per CDR3 protein. The data show under 750,000 distinct CDR3 sequences, approximately 10% seen once. The sequencing here drew on PBMCs from blood, taken on the day of vaccination. These receptors came from a man aged 45-65 years who received an inactivated influenza vaccine.

J is TRBJ2-1 and V is TRBV7-3; TRBD2 matches at 8 bases. The CDR3 spans 15 residues. V gave up 5 bases and J gave up 9 bases; unmatched junction bases: 12. The germline V gene has CDR1 SGHTA and CDR2 FQGTGA. The CDR3 loop reads CASSELLAEAAEQFF. Here the CDR3 DNA reads TGTGCCAGCAGCGAGCTACTAGCGGAAGCCGCTGAGCAGTTCTTC.

A few counts support this clonotype. The genes are TRBV28 and TRBJ1-1; possible D gene TRBD1, 5 bases. Per the germline V gene, CDR1 is MDHEN and CDR2 is SYDVKM. This CDR3 is 12 amino acids long. The ends were cut back, 4 bases at V and 10 bases at J, with 13 bases in the middle. In DNA, the CDR3 is TGTGCCAGCAGTTCTCAGGGTTTTGGAGCTTTCTTT. Translating gives CASSSQGFGAFF.

This clonotype occurred many times. The V call is TRBV6-6, the J call TRBJ2-5; D uncertain. CDR1 and CDR2 from the germline V gene are MNHNY and SVGAGI (reference sequence). The CDR3 is made up of 13 amino acids. With 2 bases removed from V and 4 bases from J, the gap between germline ends came to 8 bases. CDR3: CASSYLLLETQYF. CDR3 nucleotide sequence: TGTGCCAGCAGTTACCTTTTGCTAGAGACCCAGTACTTC.

The V and J genes are TRBV29-1 and TRBJ2-3, with 7 nucleotides matching TRBD1. Germline CDR1 reads SQVTM; CDR2 reads ANQGSEA. This CDR3 has 15 residues. V shed 6 bases, J shed 1 base, and the junction held 10 bases outside the gene matches. Written as DNA, the CDR3 is TGCAGCGTCAGACAGGGAAGGCTGGGCACAGATACGCAGTATTTT. Protein sequence: CSVRQGRLGTDTQYF.

The CDR3: CASSSTLAEQYF. CDR3 in DNA: TGTGCCAGCAGTTCCACGCTAGCCGAGCAGTACTTC. The chain joins TRBV12-3 or TRBV12-4 to TRBJ2-7; D may be TRBD2 (5 bases). The CDR3 contains 12 residues. V was clipped by 4 bases and J by 6 bases, with 10 bases between them.

This clonotype was observed at least ten times. The CDR3 nucleotides are TGTGCCAGCAGTATGACAGGGGCCGGGGCAGATACGCAGTATTTT. This sequence encodes CASSMTGAGADTQYF. The chain employs TRBV27 and TRBJ2-3; 8 bases agree with TRBD1. CDR1 MNHEY and CDR2 SMNVEV come from the germline V gene (reference sequence). This CDR3 comprises 15 residues. V shed 5 bases and J 4 bases; nucleotides not matched to a gene: 8.

This clonotype was observed a handful of times. J is TRBJ2-4 and V is TRBV4-1; D not certain. The germline V and J ends were trimmed by 5 bases and 8 bases, with 19 bases remaining between them. The CDR3 totals 15 residues. CDR1 is MGHRA and CDR2 is YSYEKL in the germline V gene. In nucleotides, the CDR3 is TGCGCCAGCAGCTTCGGAGAGACCCTCACGGACATTCAGTACTTC. Translated: CASSFGETLTDIQYF.

The chain uses TRBV3-1 and TRBJ2-2, with 8 bases lining up with TRBD1. The CDR3 is 14 amino acids. Per germline, CDR1 LGHDT and CDR2 YNNKEL (reference sequence). Losses at the gene ends were 4 bases for V and 9 bases for J; bases not matched to a gene: 7. CDR3 DNA: TGTGCCAGCAGCCCTAGCCAGGGGGCCTGGGAGCTGTTTTTT. Translated: CASSPSQGAWELFF.

V usage is TRBV20-1 and J usage is TRBJ2-1; 8 bases align to TRBD2. The V gene end was trimmed by 6 bases and the J gene end by 1 base; junction bases not matched to a gene: 11. Germline values: CDR1 DFQATT, CDR2 SNEGSKA (reference sequence). This CDR3 has 16 residues. The DNA for the CDR3 is TGCAGTGCCGCTGACTTTACGGGGGGGTCCTACAATGAGCAGTTCTTC. Translated, it gives CSAADFTGGSYNEQFF.

V is TRBV9 and J is TRBJ1-2, with TRBD1 as a possible D gene (5 bases). Germline-derived CDR1 and CDR2 are SGDLS and YYNGEE. The V gene lost 0 bases and the J gene lost 0 bases, with 18 bases spanning the gap. CDR3 length: 18 amino acids. The CDR3 DNA reads as TGTGCCAGCAGCGTAGGGGACCCCCGGGCCTCAGCTAACTATGGCTACACCTTC. It specifies CASSVGDPRASANYGYTF.

This clonotype has just a few counts. This chain uses TRBV7-2 with TRBJ1-1; no clear D. Trimming cost V 3 bases and J 5 bases, with 16 bases left between them. Germline assignment: CDR1 SGHTA and CDR2 FQGNSA. The CDR3 consists of 15 residues. In nucleotides, the CDR3 is TGTGCCAGCAGCTTTGTGGTCGGAGGGATAACTGAAGCTTTCTTT. As protein: CASSFVVGGITEAFF. Full variable domain (remainder filled in from reference TRBV7-2 and TRBJ1-1): GAGVSQSPSNKVTEKGKDVELRCDPISGHTALYWYRQSLGQGLEFLIYFQGNSAPDKSGLPSDRFSAERTGGSVSTLTIQRTQQEDSAVYLCASSFVVGGITEAFFGQGTRLTVV.

CDR3 DNA sequence: TGTGCCACTACGACTAGCGGGGTTGCAGATACGCAGTATTTT. It yields the protein CATTTSGVADTQYF. V is TRBV7-9 and J is TRBJ2-3; 11 positions match TRBD2. Per germline, CDR1 SEHNR and CDR2 FQNEAQ (reference sequence). This CDR3 is built from 14 residues. Germline trimming cut 10 bases from V and 4 bases from J; bases unmatched to any gene: 7.

This clonotype has only a few counts. The rearrangement uses TRBV6-2 or TRBV6-3 and TRBJ2-1, with D perhaps matching TRBD2 (6 bases). The germline CDR1 and CDR2 sequences are MNHEY and SVGEGT. The CDR3 is 15 residues long. The V end was cut by 6 bases, the J end by 3 bases, with 15 bases between. For the CDR3, the DNA is TGTGCCAGCAGCCAGTCGGGAGCTAACTACAATGAGCAGTTCTTC. It translates to CASSQSGANYNEQFF.

A note on this clonotype: A junction boundary mismatches the germline segment, possibly from a read error. The chain has TRBV6-2 or TRBV6-3 and TRBJ1-2; D unclear. CDR1 is MNHEY, CDR2 SVGEGT, per germline. This CDR3 has 15 residues. The CDR3 sequence: CASTYTTTPSYCYTF. CDR3 in DNA: TGTGCCAGCACTTACACGACAACGCCCTCCTATTGCTACACCTTC.

The V call is TRBV20-1, the J call TRBJ2-3; 10 bases line up with TRBD2. This CDR3 region has 17 residues. CDR1 is DFQATT, CDR2 SNEGSKA, per germline (reference sequence). The junction had 15 bases not matched to a gene; V was cut back by 5 bases and J by 4 bases. The CDR3 region is CSAPLAGGVLFPDTQYF. The DNA for the CDR3 is TGCAGTGCTCCTTTAGCGGGAGGAGTCCTCTTCCCAGATACGCAGTATTTT.

This clonotype was seen repeatedly, ten times or more. The CDR3 spells CSARRGQRNTEAFF. The DNA for the CDR3 is TGCAGTGCTAGAAGGGGGCAGAGGAACACTGAAGCTTTCTTT. V and J are TRBV20-1 and TRBJ1-1; 7 bases line up with TRBD1. In germline, CDR1 is DFQATT, CDR2 SNEGSKA (reference sequence). V gave up 2 bases and J gave up 1 base; unmatched junction bases: 4. CDR3 length: 14 amino acids.

This clonotype was counted only a few times. The J gene is TRBJ2-1, the V gene TRBV11-2, with 8 bases matching TRBD2. There are 14 residues in the CDR3. V was clipped by 0 bases and J by 6 bases; unmatched bases: 1. In germline, CDR1 is SGHAT, CDR2 FQNNGV. This CDR3 reads CASSLESGSNEQFF. The CDR3 coding sequence is TGTGCCAGCAGCTTAGAAAGCGGGAGCAATGAGCAGTTCTTC.

The chain employs TRBV20-1 and TRBJ2-5; 9 bases fit TRBD1. This CDR3 comprises 12 residues. V lost 6 bases and J lost 5; bases outside the gene matches: 4. Germline V gene data show CDR1 as DFQATT and CDR2 as SNEGSKA (reference sequence). The CDR3 loop reads CSARGTGETQYF. Written as DNA, the CDR3 is TGCAGTGCCAGGGGGACAGGGGAGACCCAGTACTTC.

The chain recombines TRBV29-1 with TRBJ1-2; D remains ambiguous. This CDR3 has 12 residues. Trimming removed 0 bases from V and 8 bases from J, with 10 bases in between. Germline CDR1 SQVTM, CDR2 ANQGSEA. The CDR3 DNA sequence: TGCAGCGTTGAAGATCGCGCTTTAGGCTACACCTTC. Translation: CSVEDRALGYTF.

The V and J genes are TRBV18 and TRBJ1-4, with unresolved D. Germline-derived CDR1 and CDR2 are KGHSH and LQKENI. Trimming left V 6 bases short and J 5 bases short, with 13 bases between. The CDR3 loop spans 14 amino acids. CDR3 region: CASSSRVANEKLFF. The CDR3 nucleotides read TGTGCCAGCTCGAGTAGGGTGGCAAATGAAAAACTGTTTTTT.

This clonotype was seen a few times. DNA for the CDR3: TGTGCCAGCAGCCTCTACAGGGTACACACTGAAGCTTTCTTT. This sequence encodes CASSLYRVHTEAFF. The chain joins TRBV7-2 to TRBJ1-1, with D maybe TRBD1 (6 bases). CDR3 size: 14 residues. V lost 5 bases and J 3 bases, leaving 13 bases between the germline ends. Germline V gives CDR1 SGHTA, CDR2 FQGNSA.

This clonotype was counted between two and nine times. The rearrangement joins TRBV29-1 to TRBJ2-3; 11 nucleotides agree with TRBD2. The CDR3 is 18 amino acids. Germline-derived CDR1 and CDR2 are SQVTM and ANQGSEA. V was clipped by 0 bases and J by 3 bases; unmatched bases: 11. CDR3 region: CSVEDEASGRYETDTQYF. The CDR3 DNA is TGCAGCGTTGAAGATGAGGCTAGCGGGAGGTACGAAACAGATACGCAGTATTTT.

Only a few counts were recorded for this clonotype. The chain links TRBV4-3 to TRBJ2-7; weak D call: TRBD2 (5 bases). This CDR3 has 15 amino acids. V lost 0 bases to trimming and J lost 2 bases, with 11 bases between them. Looked up from germline, CDR1 is LGHNA and CDR2 is YSLEER. This CDR3 is CASSQELDSAYEQYF. CDR3 in DNA: TGCGCCAGCAGCCAAGAACTGGACTCCGCCTACGAGCAGTACTTC.

With regard to this clonotype: It may be a read error: a sequence one base away is much more abundant. The chain combines TRBV10-3 with TRBJ2-1, with 9 bases fitting TRBD1. From germline, CDR1 is ENHRY and CDR2 SYGVKD. The CDR3 extends over 14 amino acids. CDR3 protein: CAIRGQGFYNEHFF. The CDR3 DNA sequence: TGTGCCATCAGAGGACAGGGGTTCTACAATGAGCATTTCTTC.

As regards this clonotype: A much more abundant neighbour one base away suggests this may be a read error. The chain has TRBV28 and TRBJ2-7, with 12 bases identical to TRBD2. Unmatched junction bases numbered 7, after V lost 5 bases and J lost 5 bases. CDR1 and CDR2 (germline): MDHEN, SYDVKM. The CDR3 spans 15 residues. CDR3: CASSKTSGGAHEQYF. Written as DNA, the CDR3 is TGTGCCAGCAGTAAGACTAGCGGGGGTGCACACGAGCAGTACTTC.

This clonotype showed up just a few times. This chain uses TRBV6-1 with TRBJ1-1; D is unresolved. The CDR3 is 13 amino acids. The ends were cut back, 6 bases at V and 0 bases at J, with 8 bases in the middle. CDR1 MNHNS and CDR2 SASEGT come from the germline V gene. The DNA for the CDR3 is TGTGCCAGCAGAATCACAGTGAACACTGAAGCTTTCTTT. Amino acids: CASRITVNTEAFF.

The rearrangement joins TRBV7-2 to TRBJ2-7; 11 bases map to TRBD2. Germline V gene data show CDR1 as SGHTA and CDR2 as FQGNSA. This CDR3 comprises 14 residues. With 3 bases clipped from V and 6 bases from J, the junction kept 4 bases outside the gene matches. The CDR3: CASSFSGRGAEQYF. In DNA form, the CDR3 reads TGTGCCAGCAGCTTTAGCGGGAGGGGTGCCGAGCAGTACTTC.